One and the same sample provided the 27 T cell receptor beta chains below, sequenced in a study of blood T cell repertoires in COVID-19. The data were produced by immunoSEQ multiplex PCR, yet TCRdb's version contains in-frame clones alone and is incomplete. The table lists around 230,000 clones, approximately 85% of them singletons. The sequenced sample consisted of peripheral blood. Receptors were obtained from a woman aged 55-69 years with active or convalescent COVID-19.

CDR3 region: CAWGKTWGNQPQHF. The CDR3 DNA follows: TGTGCCTGGGGGAAGACATGGGGCAATCAGCCCCAGCATTTT. The chain is built from TRBV30 and TRBJ1-5; no reliable D call. V lost 5 bases and J lost 2, with 13 bases in between. The CDR3 extends over 14 amino acids. Germline assignment: CDR1 GTSNPN and CDR2 SVGIG (reference sequence).

This clone was picked up one time. This chain links TRBV3-1 (or the pseudogene TRBV3-2) with TRBJ1-1; D is perhaps TRBD1 (6 bases). From germline, CDR1 is LGHDT and CDR2 YNNKEL (reference sequence). The CDR3 has 16 residues. Between the trimmed V and J ends, which lost 0 bases and 1 base, there was a span of 12 bases. CDR3 DNA: TGTGCCAGCAGCCAAGATCAGGGGTTCCCGAACACTGAAGCTTTCTTT. The encoded protein is CASSQDQGFPNTEAFF.

The chain couples TRBV18 to TRBJ2-7; 9 bases match TRBD1. The CDR3 is made up of 15 amino acids. Germline-derived CDR1 and CDR2 are KGHSH and LQKENI. Trimming took 4 bases from V and 6 from J; bases not matched to a gene: 10. The CDR3 here is CASSRPTGGRGEQYF. DNA of the CDR3: TGTGCCAGCTCACGACCGACAGGGGGACGGGGCGAGCAGTACTTC.

J is TRBJ1-5 and V is TRBV28; D uncertain. Germline CDR1 reads MDHEN; CDR2 reads SYDVKM. V was clipped by 4 bases and J by 4 bases, with 17 bases between them. The CDR3 length is 16 residues. The CDR3 sequence: CASSSHREVGNQPQHF. The CDR3 DNA follows: TGTGCCAGCAGTTCCCATCGGGAGGTTGGGAATCAGCCCCAGCATTTT. The entire variable domain, with the rest obtained from reference TRBV28 and TRBJ1-5, is as follows: DVKVTQSSRYLVKRTGEKVFLECVQDMDHENMFWYRQDPGLGLRLIYFSYDVKMKEKGDIPEGYSVSREKKERFSLILESASTNQTSMYLCASSSHREVGNQPQHFGDGTRLSIL.

This clone has only a few counts. The rearrangement uses TRBV9 and TRBJ2-5; 9 bases fit TRBD1. There are 15 residues in the CDR3. CDR1 is SGDLS and CDR2 is YYNGEE in the germline V gene. V was pared by 1 base and J by 4 bases, with 5 bases of the junction left unmatched. In DNA, the CDR3 is TGTGCCAGCAGCGTATCCATGGACAGGGGAGAGACCCAGTACTTC. Translation: CASSVSMDRGETQYF.

The CDR3 region is CASGFDSYSNQPQHF. The CDR3 DNA sequence: TGTGCTAGTGGTTTCGACAGCTATAGCAATCAGCCCCAGCATTTT. The chain carries TRBV12-5 and TRBJ1-5, with D perhaps matching TRBD1 (5 bases). CDR3 length: 15 residues. Trimming took off 3 bases at V and 0 bases at J, with 9 bases between the two ends. The V gene's germline CDR1 is LGHNT and CDR2 FRNRAP.

This clone was picked up one time. The chain recombines TRBV6-2 or TRBV6-3 with TRBJ1-1; D is ambiguous. CDR1 MNHEY and CDR2 SVGEGT come from the germline V gene. This CDR3 has 13 residues. V gave up 2 bases and J gave up 1 base, with 5 bases separating them. CDR3 coding DNA: TGTGCCAGCAGTTACATCGGGAACACTGAAGCTTTCTTT. Its protein product is CASSYIGNTEAFF.

The rearrangement joins TRBV29-1 to TRBJ1-2; D remains ambiguous. V was clipped by 5 bases and J by 4 bases, with 11 bases between them. The length of the CDR3 is 12 residues. Germline V CDR1 and CDR2: SQVTM, ANQGSEA. CDR3 residues: CSVNRGTYGYTF. The CDR3, as DNA: TGCAGCGTTAATCGGGGTACCTATGGCTACACCTTC.

This clone was counted once. The gene calls are TRBV15 and TRBJ1-2; TRBD1 agrees at 7 bases. CDR3 length: 13 residues. V trimming: 3 bases; J trimming: 4 bases; junction bases outside the gene matches: 2. Germline V gene sequence: CDR1 LNHNV, CDR2 YYDKDF (reference sequence). The DNA for the CDR3 is TGTGCCACCAGCAGTGACAGGGCCTATGGCTACACCTTC. This gives the protein CATSSDRAYGYTF.

The genes are TRBV19 and TRBJ1-2; 12 bases are a match to TRBD1. The V segment lost 5 bases and the J segment 7 bases; nucleotides outside the gene matches: 8. The CDR3 runs 15 residues. Germline CDR1 is LNHDA and CDR2 is SQIVND (reference sequence). The CDR3 DNA reads as TGTGCCAGTAGTCCAACCGGGACAGGGGGCATTGGCTACACCTTC. Translating gives CASSPTGTGGIGYTF. The full variable domain, with the rest looked up from reference TRBV19 and TRBJ1-2, is DGGITQSPKYLFRKEGQNVTLSCEQNLNHDAMYWYRQDPGQGLRLIYYSQIVNDFQKGDIAEGYSVSREKKESFPLTVTSAQKNPTAFYLCASSPTGTGGIGYTFGSGTRLTVV.

This chain links TRBV7-3 with TRBJ2-1, with 7 bases that match TRBD1. Germline CDR1 is SGHTA and CDR2 is FQGTGA. The CDR3 spans 12 residues. Trimming removed 5 bases from V and 12 bases from J; junction bases left unmatched: 7. In DNA form, the CDR3 reads TGTGCCAGCAGCCCTCGACAGGGTCTGCAGTTCTTC. This translates into CASSPRQGLQFF. The variable domain in full, completed from reference TRBV7-3 and TRBJ2-1, reads GAGVSQTPSNKVTEKGKYVELRCDPISGHTALYWYRQSLGQGPEFLIYFQGTGAADDSGLPNDRFFAVRPEGSVSTLKIQRTERGDSAVYLCASSPRQGLQFFGPGTRLTVL.

J is TRBJ2-7 and V is TRBV20-1; TRBD1 might be the D (5 bases). This CDR3 has 14 amino acids. Germline V gene sequence: CDR1 DFQATT, CDR2 SNEGSKA (reference sequence). V lost 3 bases, J lost 4 bases, and 16 bases lay in between. The CDR3 reads CSASRAGLTYEQYF. The CDR3 DNA sequence: TGCAGTGCTAGTCGGGCAGGGCTCACATACGAGCAGTACTTC.

This clone was picked up a small number of times. The chain couples TRBV19 to TRBJ1-3; TRBD1 is a possible D gene (5 bases). The CDR3 loop spans 16 amino acids. V lost 3 bases and J lost 6, with 18 bases in between. Germline loops: CDR1 LNHDA, CDR2 SQIVND (reference sequence). The CDR3 is CASSMLFSGVQNTIYF. The CDR3 DNA reads as TGTGCCAGTAGTATGTTATTTTCGGGGGTTCAAAACACCATATATTTT.

The chain couples TRBV3-1 (or the pseudogene TRBV3-2) to TRBJ1-2; 8 bases align to TRBD1. Germline V CDR1 and CDR2: LGHDT, YNNKEL (reference sequence). The CDR3 totals 14 residues. Trimming cost V 2 bases and J 8 bases; bases outside gene matches: 7. Here the CDR3 reads CASSQQDREIGYTF. The CDR3, as DNA: TGTGCCAGCAGCCAACAGGACAGGGAGATCGGCTACACCTTC.

This clone has only one observation. The chain is built from TRBV5-5 and TRBJ2-1, with D tentatively TRBD2 (6 bases). V shed 0 bases and J shed 9 bases, with 19 bases lying between them. The CDR3 loop spans 16 amino acids. Germline CDR1 SGHKS, CDR2 YYEKEE (reference sequence). The CDR3 here is CASSLAGLTWKGEQFF. The CDR3 DNA reads as TGTGCCAGCAGCTTGGCGGGACTTACCTGGAAGGGTGAGCAGTTCTTC.

This sequence joins TRBV7-9 and TRBJ2-5, with D maybe TRBD1 (6 bases). CDR3 length equals 14 residues. V dropped 8 bases and J dropped 5 bases, with 18 bases sitting between them. The germline V gene encodes CDR1 SEHNR and CDR2 FQNEAQ (reference sequence). CDR3 residues: CASFRIQGGETQYF. The CDR3 nucleotides read TGTGCCAGCTTCAGGATACAGGGCGGGGAGACCCAGTACTTC.

V usage is TRBV6-5 and J usage is TRBJ2-7; D might be TRBD2 (6 bases). V was pared by 0 bases and J by 1 base, with 13 bases between. This CDR3 has 16 residues. CDR1 and CDR2 (germline): MNHEY, SVGAGI. CDR3 sequence (DNA): TGTGCCAGCAGTTACTCGGGCGGGACGGGGTCCTACGAGCAGTACTTC. Residues: CASSYSGGTGSYEQYF.

CDR3 DNA sequence: TGTGCCAGCAGATCAGGTCAGGGGGCTACCTACGAGCAGTACTTC. Translation gives CASRSGQGATYEQYF. J is TRBJ2-7 and V is TRBV6-5, with 8 bases aligning to TRBD1. CDR1 and CDR2 (germline): MNHEY, SVGAGI. The V and J ends lost 6 bases and 2 bases, in that order; junction bases with no gene match: 9. This CDR3 comprises 15 residues.

As to this clone: Within the sample, other DNA sequences also encode this same CDR3. The chain has TRBV6-5 and TRBJ1-1; D might be TRBD1 (6 bases). The CDR3 runs to 14 residues. V shed 5 bases and J shed 5 bases, with 15 bases lying between them. Germline CDR1 and CDR2: MNHEY and SVGAGI. DNA for the CDR3: TGTGCCAGCAGTCCCGGGCAGGGGAGAACTGAAGCTTTCTTT. This encodes CASSPGQGRTEAFF.

This clone was found a few times. This sequence joins TRBV4-1 and TRBJ2-3; a weak D match, TRBD2 (6 bases). CDR3 size: 14 residues. Germline V gene data show CDR1 as MGHRA and CDR2 as YSYEKL. The ends were cut back, 7 bases at V and 3 bases at J, with 14 bases in the middle. The CDR3 nucleotides read TGCGCCAGCAAGGCGGGATTAGGGACAGATACGCAGTATTTT. Amino acids: CASKAGLGTDTQYF.

V gene TRBV7-9 combines with J gene TRBJ1-2; 7 bases agree with TRBD1. The V and J ends lost 1 base and 3 bases, in that order; junction bases with no gene match: 2. CDR3 size: 14 residues. In germline, CDR1 is SEHNR, CDR2 FQNEAQ (reference sequence). The DNA for the CDR3 is TGTGCCAGCAGCTTAGAGACAGGGCACTATGGCTACACCTTC. Translated, it gives CASSLETGHYGYTF.

V gene TRBV2 combines with J gene TRBJ1-3; D not resolved. Trimming cost V 7 bases and J 0 bases, with 13 bases left between them. Germline values: CDR1 SNHLY, CDR2 FYNNEI. The CDR3 is made up of 15 amino acids. CDR3 DNA: TGTGCCAGCACCCCCAGGAGGATCTCTGGAAACACCATATATTTT. Protein sequence: CASTPRRISGNTIYF.

The chain recombines TRBV9 with TRBJ2-3; weak D call: TRBD2 (5 bases). Trimming shortened V by 2 bases and J by 5 bases, and 12 bases separated the two germline ends. The CDR3 covers 14 residues. Per the germline V gene, CDR1 is SGDLS and CDR2 is YYNGEE. CDR3 coding DNA: TGTGCCAGCAGCGTGTCGGGGTTCGGAGATACGCAGTATTTT. Translated: CASSVSGFGDTQYF.

Comment on this clone: This specimen includes other DNA sequences encoding the same CDR3. The V gene is TRBV3-1 (or the pseudogene TRBV3-2), the J gene TRBJ2-3; a possible D gene is TRBD1 (6 bases). The V and J ends lost 0 bases and 5 bases respectively, with 9 bases between them. Germline CDR1 reads LGHDT; CDR2 reads YNNKEL (reference sequence). This CDR3 has 14 residues. CDR3 loop: CASSQEGARDTQYF. CDR3 nucleotide sequence: TGTGCCAGCAGCCAAGAGGGGGCGAGAGATACGCAGTATTTT.

The CDR3 spells CASSDFGAAFTLDYGYTF. The CDR3 nucleotides read TGTGCCAGCAGTGATTTTGGGGCAGCTTTCACTCTGGACTATGGCTACACCTTC. The chain carries TRBV6-1 and TRBJ1-2; weak D call: TRBD1 (5 bases). Trimming shortened V by 3 bases and J by 3 bases, and 23 bases separated the two germline ends. The CDR3 spans 18 residues. In germline, CDR1 is MNHNS, CDR2 SASEGT.

The V call is TRBV6-6, the J call TRBJ2-7, with 9 bases identical to TRBD2. The CDR3 runs 16 residues. V was clipped by 7 bases and J by 1 base; unmatched bases: 11. Germline assignment: CDR1 MNHNY and CDR2 SVGAGI (reference sequence). The CDR3 DNA sequence: TGTGCCAGCACCCAAGGCGGGGGGGATCCTTCCTACGAGCAGTACTTC. Translated, it gives CASTQGGGDPSYEQYF.

This chain connects TRBV7-9 to TRBJ2-3; 10 nucleotides align to TRBD1. The trim removed 4 bases at V and 6 bases at J, leaving 4 bases unmatched. The germline V gene has CDR1 SEHNR and CDR2 FQNEAQ (reference sequence). The CDR3 contains 14 residues. In nucleotides, the CDR3 is TGTGCCAGCAGCTCCGGGACAGGGGCGGATACGCAGTATTTT. It translates to CASSSGTGADTQYF.